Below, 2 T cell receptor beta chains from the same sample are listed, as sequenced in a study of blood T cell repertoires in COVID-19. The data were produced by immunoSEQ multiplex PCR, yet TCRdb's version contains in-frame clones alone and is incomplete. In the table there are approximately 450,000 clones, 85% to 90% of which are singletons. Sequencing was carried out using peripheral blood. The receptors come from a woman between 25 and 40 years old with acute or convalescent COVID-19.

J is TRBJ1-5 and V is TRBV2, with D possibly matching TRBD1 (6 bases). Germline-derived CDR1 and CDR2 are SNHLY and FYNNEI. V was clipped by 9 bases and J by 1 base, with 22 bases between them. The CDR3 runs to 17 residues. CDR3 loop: CASRPSVVQGSNQPQHF. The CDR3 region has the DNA TGTGCCAGTCGCCCCTCGGTGGTACAGGGAAGCAATCAGCCCCAGCATTTT.

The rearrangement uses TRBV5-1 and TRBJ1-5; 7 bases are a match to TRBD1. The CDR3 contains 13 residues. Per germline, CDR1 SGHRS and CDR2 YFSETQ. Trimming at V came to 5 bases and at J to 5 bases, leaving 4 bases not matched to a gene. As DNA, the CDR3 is TGCGCCAGCAGGGACAGGATGGATCAGCCCCAGCATTTT. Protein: CASRDRMDQPQHF.